Here is one T cell receptor (beta chain) with its context. The source of the sample is a study of T cells after yellow fever vaccination. MiXCR, applied by TCRdb to the 5' RACE reads, yields one record per CDR3 protein. The data show some 300,000 distinct CDR3 sequences, with around 10% seen just once and around 3.2% held by the top ten. Sequences were derived from CD4+ T cells sorted from PBMCs, sampled 45 days after the yellow fever booster vaccination. The receptor's source is a man aged 18 to 29 who received the YFV17D yellow fever vaccine.

The CDR3 DNA sequence: TGCAGTGCCGTCCTGAATACGCAGTATTTT. Amino acid sequence: CSAVLNTQYF. The rearrangement uses TRBV29-1 and TRBJ2-3; D is unclear. The CDR3 has 10 amino acids. Germline V gene sequence: CDR1 SQVTM, CDR2 ANQGSEA.